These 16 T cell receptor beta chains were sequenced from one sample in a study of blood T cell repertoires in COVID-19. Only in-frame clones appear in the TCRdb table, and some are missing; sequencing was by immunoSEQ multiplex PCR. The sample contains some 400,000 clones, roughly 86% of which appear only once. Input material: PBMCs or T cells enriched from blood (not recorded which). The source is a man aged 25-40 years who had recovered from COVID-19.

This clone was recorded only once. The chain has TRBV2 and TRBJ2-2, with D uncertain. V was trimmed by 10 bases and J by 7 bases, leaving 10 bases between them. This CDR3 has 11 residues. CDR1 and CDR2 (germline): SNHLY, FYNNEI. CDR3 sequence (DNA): TGTGCCACCACCGGGTACGGGGAGCTGTTTTTT. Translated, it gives CATTGYGELFF.

In DNA form, the CDR3 reads TGTGCCAGCAGCTTCGGCTCTCGGTCGGGGACTGAAGCTTTCTTT. It translates to CASSFGSRSGTEAFF. V usage is TRBV7-9 and J usage is TRBJ1-1; D remains ambiguous. V lost 3 bases and J lost 5, with 16 bases in between. The CDR3 covers 15 residues. Germline V gene sequence: CDR1 SEHNR, CDR2 FQNEAQ (reference sequence).

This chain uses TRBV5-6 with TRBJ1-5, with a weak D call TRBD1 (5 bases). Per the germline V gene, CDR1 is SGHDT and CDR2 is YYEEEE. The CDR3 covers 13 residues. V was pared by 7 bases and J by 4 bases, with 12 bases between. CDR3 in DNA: TGTGCCAGCGCGCCAGGGCCAAATCAGCCCCAGCATTTT. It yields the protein CASAPGPNQPQHF.

CDR3 loop: CASSPQGMLAFF. As DNA, the CDR3 is TGTGCCAGCAGTCCACAGGGAATGCTAGCTTTCTTT. This chain uses TRBV6-5 with TRBJ1-1, with D perhaps matching TRBD1 (6 bases). V lost 5 bases to trimming and J lost 10 bases, with 14 bases between them. The CDR3 has 12 residues. The germline gives CDR1 MNHEY, CDR2 SVGAGI.

CDR3: CASSLARTGKYGYTF. The CDR3, as DNA: TGCGCCAGCAGCCTAGCCAGGACAGGGAAATATGGCTACACCTTC. The chain has TRBV4-3 and TRBJ1-2; TRBD1 agrees at 8 bases. There are 15 residues in the CDR3. The germline CDR1 and CDR2 sequences are LGHNA and YSLEER. V trimming: 4 bases; J trimming: 5 bases; junction bases outside the gene matches: 9.

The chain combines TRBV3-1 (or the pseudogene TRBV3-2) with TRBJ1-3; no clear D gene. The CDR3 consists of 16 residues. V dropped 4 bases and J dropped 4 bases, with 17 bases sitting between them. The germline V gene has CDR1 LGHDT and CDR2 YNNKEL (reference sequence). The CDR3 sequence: CASSPPGIRNGNTIYF. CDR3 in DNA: TGTGCCAGCAGCCCCCCGGGGATACGGAACGGAAACACCATATATTTT.

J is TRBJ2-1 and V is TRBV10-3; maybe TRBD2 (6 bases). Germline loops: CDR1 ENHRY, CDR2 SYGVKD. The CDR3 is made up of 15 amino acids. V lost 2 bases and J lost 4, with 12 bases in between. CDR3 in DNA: TGTGCCATCAGTGAGAACGGGGGTATTTACAATGAGCAGTTCTTC. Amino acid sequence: CAISENGGIYNEQFF.

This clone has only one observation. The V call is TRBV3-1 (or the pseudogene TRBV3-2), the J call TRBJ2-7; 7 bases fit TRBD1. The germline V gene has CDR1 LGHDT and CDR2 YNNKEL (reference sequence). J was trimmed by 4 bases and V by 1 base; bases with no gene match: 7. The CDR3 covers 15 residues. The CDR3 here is CASSQAGTDDYEQYF. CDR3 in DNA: TGTGCCAGCAGCCAAGCCGGGACAGATGATTACGAGCAGTACTTC.

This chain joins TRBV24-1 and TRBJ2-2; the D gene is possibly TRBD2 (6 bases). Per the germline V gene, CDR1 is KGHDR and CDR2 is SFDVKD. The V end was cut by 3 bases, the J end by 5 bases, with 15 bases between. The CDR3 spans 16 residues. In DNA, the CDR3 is TGTGCCACCAGTGATGGCGGGCAGGGAGGAACCGGGGAGCTGTTTTTT. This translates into CATSDGGQGGTGELFF.

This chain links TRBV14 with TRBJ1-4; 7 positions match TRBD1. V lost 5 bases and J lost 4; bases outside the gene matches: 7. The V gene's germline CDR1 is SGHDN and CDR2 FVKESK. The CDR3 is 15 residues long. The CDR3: CASSSQGTDNEKLFF. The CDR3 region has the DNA TGTGCCAGCAGCTCTCAGGGGACAGATAATGAAAAACTGTTTTTT.

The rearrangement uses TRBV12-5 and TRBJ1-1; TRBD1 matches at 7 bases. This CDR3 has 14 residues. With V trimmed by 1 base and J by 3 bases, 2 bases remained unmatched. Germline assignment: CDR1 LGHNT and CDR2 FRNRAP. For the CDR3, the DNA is TGTGCTAGTGGTTTGGACAGGGGATACACTGAAGCTTTCTTT. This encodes CASGLDRGYTEAFF.

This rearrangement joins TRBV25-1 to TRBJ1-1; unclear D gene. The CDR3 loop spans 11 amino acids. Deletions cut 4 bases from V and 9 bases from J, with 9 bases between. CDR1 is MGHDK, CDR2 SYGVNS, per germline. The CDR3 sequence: CASSVDIKAFF. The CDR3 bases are TGTGCCAGCAGTGTAGACATAAAAGCTTTCTTT.

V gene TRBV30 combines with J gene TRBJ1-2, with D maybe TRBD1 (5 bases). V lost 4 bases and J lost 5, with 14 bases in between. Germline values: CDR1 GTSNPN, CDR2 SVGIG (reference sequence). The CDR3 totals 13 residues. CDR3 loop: CAWTINPGYGYTF. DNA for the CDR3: TGTGCCTGGACAATAAACCCAGGGTATGGCTACACCTTC. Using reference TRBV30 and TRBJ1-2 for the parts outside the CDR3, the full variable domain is SQTIHQWPATLVQPVGSPLSLECTVEGTSNPNLYWYRQAAGRGLQLLFYSVGIGQISSEVPQNLSASRPQDRQFILSSKKLLLSDSGFYLCAWTINPGYGYTFGSGTRLTVV.

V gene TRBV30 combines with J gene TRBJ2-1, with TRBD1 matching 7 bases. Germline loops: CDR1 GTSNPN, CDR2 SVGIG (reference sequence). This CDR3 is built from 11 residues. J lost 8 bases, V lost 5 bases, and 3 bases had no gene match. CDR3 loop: CAWADRYEQFF. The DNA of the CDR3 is TGTGCCTGGGCGGACAGGTATGAGCAGTTCTTC.

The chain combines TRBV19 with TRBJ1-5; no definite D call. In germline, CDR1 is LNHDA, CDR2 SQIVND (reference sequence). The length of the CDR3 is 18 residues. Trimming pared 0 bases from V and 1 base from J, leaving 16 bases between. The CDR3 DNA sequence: TGTGCCAGTAGTATAGATCCGCCAGTGGGGAGGAGCAATCAGCCCCAGCATTTT. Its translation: CASSIDPPVGRSNQPQHF.

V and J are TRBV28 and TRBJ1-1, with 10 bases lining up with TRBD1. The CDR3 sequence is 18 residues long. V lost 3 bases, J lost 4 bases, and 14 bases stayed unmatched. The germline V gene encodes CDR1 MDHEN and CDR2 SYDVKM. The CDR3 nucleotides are TGTGCCAGCAGTTTTCCTAGGACAGGGGGAGTGAGTGGCACTGAAGCTTTCTTT. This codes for CASSFPRTGGVSGTEAFF.